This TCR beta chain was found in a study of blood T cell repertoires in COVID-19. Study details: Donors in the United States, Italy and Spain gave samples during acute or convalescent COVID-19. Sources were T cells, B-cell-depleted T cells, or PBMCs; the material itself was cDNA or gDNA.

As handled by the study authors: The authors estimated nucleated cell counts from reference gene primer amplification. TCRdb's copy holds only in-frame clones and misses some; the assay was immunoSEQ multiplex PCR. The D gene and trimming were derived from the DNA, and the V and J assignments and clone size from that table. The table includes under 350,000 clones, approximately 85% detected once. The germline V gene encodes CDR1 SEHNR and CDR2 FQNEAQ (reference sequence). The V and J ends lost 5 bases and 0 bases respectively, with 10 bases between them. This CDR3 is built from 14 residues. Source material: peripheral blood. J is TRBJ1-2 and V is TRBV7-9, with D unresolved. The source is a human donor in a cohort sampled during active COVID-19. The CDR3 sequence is CASSTATANYGYTF. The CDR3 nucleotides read TGTGCCAGCAGCACTGCTACGGCTAACTATGGCTACACCTTC.